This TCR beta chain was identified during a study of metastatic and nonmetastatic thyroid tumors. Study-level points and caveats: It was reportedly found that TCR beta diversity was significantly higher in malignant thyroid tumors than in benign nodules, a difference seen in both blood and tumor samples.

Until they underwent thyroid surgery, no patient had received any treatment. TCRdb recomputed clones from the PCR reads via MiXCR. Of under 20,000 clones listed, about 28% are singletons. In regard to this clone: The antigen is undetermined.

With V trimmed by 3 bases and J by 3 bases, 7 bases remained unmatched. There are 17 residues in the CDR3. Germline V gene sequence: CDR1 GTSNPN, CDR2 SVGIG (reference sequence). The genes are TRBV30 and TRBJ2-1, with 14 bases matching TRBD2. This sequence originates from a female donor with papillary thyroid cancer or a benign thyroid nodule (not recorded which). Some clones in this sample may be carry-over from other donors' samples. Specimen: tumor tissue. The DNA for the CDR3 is TGTGCCTGGAGGGGGGGACTAGCGGGAGTCAGCTACAATGAGCAGTTCTTC. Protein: CAWRGGLAGVSYNEQFF.